These 8 T cell receptor beta chains were sequenced from one sample in a study of cytomegalovirus exposure and HLA in healthy donors. The PCR used 60 Vbeta and 13 Jbeta primers. Only in-frame clones appear in the TCRdb table, and some are missing; sequencing was by immunoSEQ multiplex PCR. The data contain a few hundred thousand clones, 65% to 75% of them seen just once; the ten biggest clones take up less than 2%. The sample comprised PBMCs. Source of these receptors: a woman aged 30 to 39 in good health and CMV-seronegative.

This sequence joins TRBV10-3 and TRBJ2-7; 7 bases are a match to TRBD1. The CDR3 loop spans 14 amino acids. J lost 2 bases, V lost 4 bases, and 5 bases had no gene match. The germline V gene has CDR1 ENHRY and CDR2 SYGVKD. The CDR3 nucleotides are TGTGCCATCAGTGGTCGGACAGGAACCTACGAGCAGTACTTC. Encoded protein: CAISGRTGTYEQYF.

The chain employs TRBV5-1 and TRBJ2-2; 7 bases are a match to TRBD2. This CDR3 has 15 amino acids. V lost 3 bases and J lost 6; bases outside the gene matches: 8. Germline values: CDR1 SGHRS, CDR2 YFSETQ. CDR3 amino acids: CASSSGLVVAGELFF. The DNA of the CDR3 is TGCGCCAGCAGCTCCGGACTAGTCGTCGCCGGGGAGCTGTTTTTT.

J is TRBJ1-1 and V is TRBV30; D gene ambiguous. The V end was cut by 2 bases, the J end by 4 bases, with 8 bases between. Germline V gene lookup returns CDR1 GTSNPN and CDR2 SVGIG (reference sequence). The CDR3 has 12 residues. In DNA, the CDR3 is TGTGCCTGGAGTTACCGGTTCACTGAAGCTTTCTTT. The encoded protein is CAWSYRFTEAFF. The full variable domain, completed using reference TRBV30 and TRBJ1-1, is SQTIHQWPATLVQPVGSPLSLECTVEGTSNPNLYWYRQAAGRGLQLLFYSVGIGQISSEVPQNLSASRPQDRQFILSSKKLLLSDSGFYLCAWSYRFTEAFFGQGTRLTVV.

The chain employs TRBV7-6 and TRBJ2-7; TRBD2 agrees at 13 bases. CDR3 length equals 16 residues. Germline CDR1 and CDR2: SGHVS and FNYEAQ. J lost 5 bases, V lost 4 bases, and 8 bases had no gene match. CDR3 sequence: CASSSRTSGSHDEQYF. The CDR3, as DNA: TGTGCCAGCAGCTCACGGACTAGCGGGAGTCATGACGAGCAGTACTTC.

The chain links TRBV2 to TRBJ1-1, with 9 bases identical to TRBD1. Germline lookup yields CDR1 SNHLY and CDR2 FYNNEI. The CDR3 is made up of 14 amino acids. Trimming removed 5 bases from V and 3 bases from J; junction bases left unmatched: 4. The CDR3 protein is CASSYDRGYTEAFF. Written as DNA, the CDR3 is TGTGCCAGCAGTTATGACAGGGGGTACACTGAAGCTTTCTTT.

This clone was seen more than once but under ten times. This sequence joins TRBV6-5 and TRBJ1-1; D unclear. Germline lookup yields CDR1 MNHEY and CDR2 SVGAGI. Trimming shortened V by 7 bases and J by 4 bases, and 13 bases separated the two germline ends. The CDR3 totals 13 residues. CDR3 coding DNA: TGTGCCAGCATTGGCCAGCGGGTCACTGAAGCTTTCTTT. This translates into CASIGQRVTEAFF.

On this clone itself: The junction differs from germline at one of its ends, possibly a read error. This chain links TRBV30 with TRBJ1-1, with D unclear. Looked up from germline, CDR1 is GTSNPN and CDR2 is SVGIG (reference sequence). The CDR3 runs 11 residues. CDR3 amino acids: CAWGVRRSTFF. CDR3 DNA: TGTGCCTGGGGTGTACGAAGGAGTACTTTCTTT.

This sequence joins TRBV9 and TRBJ2-1; 11 bases align to TRBD2. The length of the CDR3 is 16 residues. The V gene end was trimmed by 3 bases and the J gene end by 2 bases; junction bases not matched to a gene: 4. In germline, CDR1 is SGDLS, CDR2 YYNGEE. The CDR3 is CASSELAGVAYNEQFF. The CDR3 coding sequence is TGTGCCAGCAGCGAACTAGCGGGAGTGGCCTACAATGAGCAGTTCTTC.